Below are 20 T cell receptor beta chains sequenced from a single sample in a study of cytomegalovirus exposure and HLA in healthy donors (TCRdb year 2017). Library prep was done by the immunoSEQ multiplex PCR assay. Sourced from immuneACCESS, this table was stored by TCRdb with only in-frame sequences that have V and J called. A share of the clones is absent; for the studies checked, an unresolved V gene accounts for under half, and the remainder has no known explanation. This sample gives a few hundred thousand clones in total; about nine tenths of them show up just once. The ten most abundant clones make up about 0.91% of the sample. Input material: PBMCs. The source of these receptors is a woman aged 18-29 years in good health and CMV-seronegative.

The rearrangement joins TRBV19 to TRBJ2-2; 10 nucleotides align to TRBD1. This CDR3 region has 19 residues. J was trimmed by 7 bases and V by 7 bases; bases with no gene match: 21. From germline, CDR1 is LNHDA and CDR2 SQIVND (reference sequence). The CDR3 region is CASTTIAVGTGAKGGELFF. Here the CDR3 DNA reads TGTGCCAGTACTACTATCGCCGTAGGGACAGGGGCCAAGGGCGGGGAGCTGTTTTTT.

The chain carries TRBV4-3 and TRBJ2-1; the match to TRBD1 covers 7 bases. The CDR3 sequence is 17 residues long. V shed 0 bases and J 2 bases; nucleotides not matched to a gene: 7. Germline CDR1 is LGHNA and CDR2 is YSLEER. CDR3 amino acids: CASSQDIRQGAYNEQFF. DNA for the CDR3: TGCGCCAGCAGCCAAGATATCCGGCAGGGGGCCTACAATGAGCAGTTCTTC.

The V call is TRBV7-9, the J call TRBJ2-7, with 7 bases identical to TRBD1. Looked up from germline, CDR1 is SEHNR and CDR2 is FQNEAQ (reference sequence). V trimming: 4 bases; J trimming: 7 bases; junction bases outside the gene matches: 7. The CDR3 runs to 13 residues. As DNA, the CDR3 is TGTGCCAGCAGCTCAACAGGGGTTTGGGAGCAGTACTTC. Translating it yields CASSSTGVWEQYF.

This clone was detected many times. The chain couples TRBV19 to TRBJ2-1, with 9 bases matching TRBD2. V shed 5 bases, J shed 5 bases, and the junction held 4 bases outside the gene matches. The CDR3 totals 14 residues. CDR1 is LNHDA, CDR2 SQIVND, per germline (reference sequence). The CDR3 sequence is CASSPGLAHNEQFF. The DNA of the CDR3 is TGTGCCAGTAGTCCCGGACTAGCGCACAATGAGCAGTTCTTC.

The chain has TRBV28 and TRBJ2-1; 7 positions match TRBD1. The V gene's germline CDR1 is MDHEN and CDR2 SYDVKM. There are 14 residues in the CDR3. After removal of 9 bases from V and 4 bases from J, the junction contained 9 bases not matched to a gene. The CDR3 DNA is TGTGCCAGTCGTAGACAGGGCCTATACAATGAGCAGTTCTTC. Protein sequence: CASRRQGLYNEQFF.

DNA of the CDR3: TGTGCCAGCAGCTTACCGTCGGAGACCCAGTACTTC. It translates to CASSLPSETQYF. This chain uses TRBV7-2 with TRBJ2-5; no firm D call. Germline V CDR1 and CDR2: SGHTA, FQGNSA. Trimming cost V 2 bases and J 5 bases, with 6 bases left between them. The CDR3 contains 12 residues.

V gene TRBV18 combines with J gene TRBJ1-5; TRBD1 might be the D (5 bases). The CDR3 totals 14 residues. Germline V gene sequence: CDR1 KGHSH, CDR2 LQKENI. Trimming removed 5 bases at V and 7 bases at J, with 15 bases between. CDR3 sequence: CASSMGRAGQPQHF. CDR3 in DNA: TGTGCCAGCTCAATGGGCAGGGCTGGGCAGCCCCAGCATTTT.

Turning to this clone: The sample contains more than one DNA sequence encoding this CDR3. The rearrangement links TRBV29-1 to TRBJ2-3; D is possibly TRBD1 (5 bases). Trimming took 1 base from V and 0 from J, leaving 8 bases between them. The CDR3 has 14 amino acids. CDR1 and CDR2 (germline): SQVTM, ANQGSEA. The CDR3 DNA sequence: TGCAGCGTTGAAGGGGGCTCTAGCACAGATACGCAGTATTTT. Translation: CSVEGGSSTDTQYF.

The V gene is TRBV2, the J gene TRBJ2-3; D perhaps matches TRBD2 (7 bases). Germline loops: CDR1 SNHLY, CDR2 FYNNEI. The CDR3 covers 15 residues. Trimming removed 5 bases from V and 4 bases from J, with 16 bases in between. CDR3 residues: CASSLQGAGPDTQYF. CDR3 nucleotide sequence: TGTGCCAGCAGTTTACAGGGAGCGGGGCCAGATACGCAGTATTTT.

The V call is TRBV4-3, the J call TRBJ2-5, with TRBD1 matching 8 bases. Germline assignment: CDR1 LGHNA and CDR2 YSLEER. V lost 0 bases to trimming and J lost 5 bases; unmatched junction nucleotides: 5. This CDR3 spans 15 amino acids. CDR3: CASSQELQGEETQYF. Here the CDR3 DNA reads TGCGCCAGCAGCCAAGAGCTACAGGGGGAGGAGACCCAGTACTTC.

This clone appeared a single time. The chain employs TRBV18 and TRBJ2-7; 8 bases are a match to TRBD2. V gave up 10 bases and J gave up 6 bases; unmatched junction bases: 11. The CDR3 totals 13 residues. Germline values: CDR1 KGHSH, CDR2 LQKENI. In DNA, the CDR3 is TGTGCCACTACCGGGACTAGGTATACCGAGCAGTACTTC. Translating it yields CATTGTRYTEQYF.

CDR3 bases: TGTGCCAGCAGAAGGGGGCCTGGGACTGAAGCTTTCTTT. Its protein product is CASRRGPGTEAFF. The J gene is TRBJ1-1, the V gene TRBV28, with 7 bases fitting TRBD1. The CDR3 is 13 amino acids. The trim removed 6 bases at V and 5 bases at J, leaving 6 bases unmatched. The germline V gene encodes CDR1 MDHEN and CDR2 SYDVKM.

This chain connects TRBV6-5 to TRBJ2-1; 7 positions agree with TRBD1. CDR1 is MNHEY, CDR2 SVGAGI, per germline. J gave up 14 bases and V 6 bases, and 13 bases lay outside the gene matches. The CDR3 loop spans 13 amino acids. The CDR3 here is CASRTGQQGREFF. CDR3 nucleotide sequence: TGTGCCAGCAGGACAGGGCAACAGGGAAGGGAGTTCTTC.

The chain carries TRBV27 and TRBJ1-4; 8 positions match TRBD1. Germline V lookup: CDR1 MNHEY, CDR2 SMNVEV (reference sequence). Trimming took 6 bases from V and 10 from J; bases not matched to a gene: 10. This CDR3 is 14 amino acids long. CDR3: CASSPGQVSGKLFF. The DNA for the CDR3 is TGTGCCAGCAGCCCGGGACAGGTTTCCGGAAAACTGTTTTTT.

The rearrangement uses TRBV4-3 and TRBJ1-5; a possible D gene is TRBD1 (5 bases). Looked up from germline, CDR1 is LGHNA and CDR2 is YSLEER. The V gene lost 3 bases and the J gene lost 0 bases, with 9 bases spanning the gap. The CDR3 totals 15 residues. The CDR3 DNA reads TGCGCCAGCAGCCAGGACACCTATAGCAATCAGCCCCAGCATTTT. It translates to CASSQDTYSNQPQHF.

The V call is TRBV6-6, the J call TRBJ1-4, with TRBD1 matching over 9 bases. The germline V gene has CDR1 MNHNY and CDR2 SVGAGI (reference sequence). The V and J ends lost 7 bases and 8 bases, in that order; junction bases with no gene match: 11. CDR3 length equals 15 residues. DNA for the CDR3: TGTGCCAGCAAAAATAACAGGGGGCTTAGGGAAAAACTGTTTTTT. It codes for CASKNNRGLREKLFF.

The chain employs TRBV5-1 and TRBJ2-5; 9 bases match TRBD2. Germline V CDR1 and CDR2: SGHRS, YFSETQ. This CDR3 is built from 17 residues. V was clipped by 3 bases and J by 5 bases; unmatched bases: 14. In DNA form, the CDR3 reads TGCGCCAGCAGCTCTGGGGTTAATAGCGGGAGAGGGGAGACCCAGTACTTC. Translation: CASSSGVNSGRGETQYF. The full variable domain, with the rest looked up from reference TRBV5-1 and TRBJ2-5, is KAGVTQTPRYLIKTRGQQVTLSCSPISGHRSVSWYQQTPGQGLQFLFEYFSETQRNKGNFPGRFSGRQFSNSRSEMNVSTLELGDSALYLCASSSGVNSGRGETQYFGPGTRLLVL.

This clone was observed a handful of times. The chain joins TRBV5-1 to TRBJ2-7; D gene ambiguous. CDR1 and CDR2 (germline): SGHRS, YFSETQ. The V end lost 0 bases, the J end lost 3 bases, and 7 bases lay between the germline ends. CDR3 length: 13 amino acids. The CDR3 region is CASSLVTGYEQYF. DNA for the CDR3: TGCGCCAGCAGCTTGGTCACGGGCTACGAGCAGTACTTC.

The chain links TRBV19 to TRBJ1-4; D perhaps matches TRBD1 (6 bases). The CDR3 spans 17 residues. Trimming shortened V by 2 bases and J by 5 bases, and 18 bases separated the two germline ends. Germline-derived CDR1 and CDR2 are LNHDA and SQIVND (reference sequence). This chain's CDR3 is CASSIIGGLNPNEKLFF. The DNA for the CDR3 is TGTGCCAGTAGTATAATCGGGGGGCTCAACCCGAATGAAAAACTGTTTTTT.

The V gene is TRBV14, the J gene TRBJ2-5; TRBD2 agrees at 7 bases. Germline values: CDR1 SGHDN, CDR2 FVKESK. The CDR3 has 16 residues. With 1 base clipped from V and 5 bases from J, the junction kept 10 bases outside the gene matches. The CDR3 DNA reads TGTGCCAGCAGCCAAGTGACTAGCAGGAAGAGGGAGACCCAGTACTTC. This encodes CASSQVTSRKRETQYF.